This passage covers 28 T cell receptor beta chains from one sample sequenced in a study of T cell changes during pregnancy in multiple sclerosis. Clones were read by immunoSEQ multiplex PCR, and TCRdb kept only the in-frame ones, dropping some. In the table there are fewer than 80,000 clones, around nine tenths of which are singletons. Specimen: CD4+ T cells from peripheral blood mononuclear cells, collected in the third trimester of pregnancy. The receptors shown here come from a female donor in good health, enrolled as a control in a pregnancy study.

The chain joins TRBV5-1 to TRBJ2-1, with 7 bases matching TRBD1. The CDR3 spans 15 residues. J lost 0 bases, V lost 3 bases, and 3 bases had no gene match. CDR1 SGHRS and CDR2 YFSETQ come from the germline V gene. CDR3 protein: CASSSGQSSYNEQFF. DNA for the CDR3: TGCGCCAGCAGCTCGGGACAGAGCTCCTACAATGAGCAGTTCTTC.

For the CDR3, the DNA is TGCGCCAGCAGCTCCCTCTCCAATGAAAAACTGTTTTTT. It specifies CASSSLSNEKLFF. The gene calls are TRBV5-1 and TRBJ1-4; D gene uncertain. CDR1 is SGHRS and CDR2 is YFSETQ in the germline V gene. Trimming left V 3 bases short and J 5 bases short, with 8 bases between. This CDR3 is built from 13 residues.

The V and J genes are TRBV5-1 and TRBJ2-3; TRBD2 aligns across 11 bases. Trimming removed 3 bases from V and 2 bases from J; junction bases left unmatched: 5. Germline V gene data show CDR1 as SGHRS and CDR2 as YFSETQ. The CDR3 extends over 16 amino acids. Here the CDR3 DNA reads TGCGCCAGCAGCTCCGGGACTAGCGGATACACAGATACGCAGTATTTT. This sequence encodes CASSSGTSGYTDTQYF.

This clone occurred a few times. The genes are TRBV6-4 and TRBJ2-3; 10 bases match TRBD2. The CDR3 consists of 15 residues. CDR1 and CDR2 (germline): MRHNA, SNTAGT. V was clipped by 3 bases and J by 2 bases; unmatched bases: 2. This CDR3 is CASSESGGATDTQYF. The CDR3, as DNA: TGTGCCAGCAGTGAAAGCGGGGGGGCCACAGATACGCAGTATTTT.

This clone was seen more than once but under ten times. The genes are TRBV7-9 and TRBJ1-2; maybe TRBD1 (5 bases). The germline gives CDR1 SEHNR, CDR2 FQNEAQ (reference sequence). This CDR3 has 13 residues. V lost 4 bases to trimming and J lost 3 bases, with 9 bases between them. The CDR3, as DNA: TGTGCCAGCAGCTCATCAGGGCACTATGGCTACACCTTC. This translates into CASSSSGHYGYTF.

This chain joins TRBV9 and TRBJ1-1; D uncertain. The germline V gene encodes CDR1 SGDLS and CDR2 YYNGEE. The CDR3 contains 14 residues. V lost 1 base, J lost 1 base, and 8 bases lay in between. Written as DNA, the CDR3 is TGTGCCAGCAGCGTACAGAGCGGGAACACTGAAGCTTTCTTT. Its translation: CASSVQSGNTEAFF. Full variable domain (missing parts from reference TRBV9 and TRBJ1-1): DSGVTQTPKHLITATGQRVTLRCSPRSGDLSVYWYQQSLDQGLQFLIQYYNGEERAKGNILERFSAQQFPDLHSELNLSSLELGDSALYFCASSVQSGNTEAFFGQGTRLTVV.

V usage is TRBV9 and J usage is TRBJ1-3; 8 bases fit TRBD1. Germline CDR1 and CDR2: SGDLS and YYNGEE. V gave up 6 bases and J gave up 4 bases; unmatched junction bases: 9. The length of the CDR3 is 15 residues. This CDR3 reads CASTPQGAKGNTIYF. The CDR3, as DNA: TGTGCCAGCACCCCTCAGGGGGCGAAAGGAAACACCATATATTTT.

The chain has TRBV18 and TRBJ1-2, with D maybe TRBD1 (5 bases). Between the trimmed V and J ends, which lost 0 bases and 4 bases, there was a span of 6 bases. The V gene's germline CDR1 is KGHSH and CDR2 LQKENI. CDR3 length: 13 residues. The DNA for the CDR3 is TGTGCCAGCTCACCACCGGGGGGCTATGGCTACACCTTC. Translated: CASSPPGGYGYTF.

The V call is TRBV6-1, the J call TRBJ2-1; TRBD1 might be the D (6 bases). Germline values: CDR1 MNHNS, CDR2 SASEGT. V shed 6 bases and J shed 6 bases, with 15 bases lying between them. The CDR3 runs to 14 residues. This CDR3 is CASRNREWGNEQFF. The CDR3, as DNA: TGTGCCAGCAGAAACAGGGAATGGGGCAATGAGCAGTTCTTC.

This chain joins TRBV25-1 and TRBJ1-2; a weak D match, TRBD1 (5 bases). The length of the CDR3 is 14 residues. The germline V and J ends were trimmed by 3 bases and 5 bases, with 13 bases remaining between them. Germline CDR1 is MGHDK and CDR2 is SYGVNS. The CDR3 nucleotides read TGTGCCAGCAGTGACTCAAACAGGCCGTATGGCTACACCTTC. Amino acid sequence: CASSDSNRPYGYTF.

Only one count was recorded for this clone. The J gene is TRBJ2-3, the V gene TRBV7-3; 9 bases are a match to TRBD2. In germline, CDR1 is SGHTA, CDR2 FQGTGA. V lost 0 bases to trimming and J lost 2 bases; unmatched junction nucleotides: 9. This CDR3 is built from 18 residues. CDR3 residues: CASSLTATSGSYTDTQYF. The CDR3 DNA sequence: TGTGCCAGCAGCTTAACGGCTACTAGCGGGTCCTACACAGATACGCAGTATTTT.

This chain's CDR3 is CASRGDRGKYNEQFF. DNA of the CDR3: TGTGCCAGCAGGGGCGACAGGGGGAAATACAATGAGCAGTTCTTC. V gene TRBV6-5 combines with J gene TRBJ2-1; 9 bases match TRBD1. CDR1 MNHEY and CDR2 SVGAGI come from the germline V gene. This CDR3 has 15 amino acids. The trim removed 6 bases at V and 4 bases at J, leaving 7 bases unmatched.

As DNA, the CDR3 is TGTGCCAGCAGCTTGGTCGCGGGTGCCGGAACTCCGGCTTTCTTT. This codes for CASSLVAGAGTPAFF. The chain has TRBV5-6 and TRBJ1-1; D unclear. The CDR3 sequence is 15 residues long. With 0 bases removed from V and 11 bases from J, the gap between germline ends came to 20 bases. The germline V gene has CDR1 SGHDT and CDR2 YYEEEE.

V gene TRBV15 combines with J gene TRBJ1-5; a possible D gene is TRBD1 (6 bases). V lost 4 bases, J lost 7 bases, and 14 bases lay in between. Germline CDR1 and CDR2: LNHNV and YYDKDF (reference sequence). The CDR3 is 14 amino acids. CDR3 region: CATSNDLGQQPQHF. CDR3 DNA sequence: TGTGCCACCAGCAATGATCTGGGACAACAGCCCCAGCATTTT.

The chain joins TRBV29-1 to TRBJ1-2, with D perhaps TRBD1 (6 bases). V lost 6 bases to trimming and J lost 6 bases, with 20 bases between them. Germline V gene lookup returns CDR1 SQVTM and CDR2 ANQGSEA. This CDR3 contains 14 residues. Here the CDR3 reads CSVATGGGNDGYTF. As DNA, the CDR3 is TGCAGCGTCGCGACGGGGGGGGGCAATGATGGCTACACCTTC.

This chain joins TRBV4-2 and TRBJ2-3, with 8 bases lining up with TRBD2. The trim removed 3 bases at V and 2 bases at J, leaving 10 bases unmatched. The CDR3 contains 17 residues. The germline CDR1 and CDR2 sequences are LGHNA and YNFKEQ. The CDR3 is CASSQGTGTRDTDTQYF. The DNA of the CDR3 is TGTGCCAGCAGCCAGGGGACCGGGACTAGAGACACAGATACGCAGTATTTT.

The chain uses TRBV2 and TRBJ1-2; unclear D gene. This CDR3 is built from 14 residues. The germline gives CDR1 SNHLY, CDR2 FYNNEI. Trimming cost V 6 bases and J 2 bases, with 13 bases left between them. CDR3 region: CASRESTENYGYTF. The CDR3 bases are TGTGCCAGCAGAGAGTCAACAGAGAACTATGGCTACACCTTC.

This rearrangement joins TRBV7-9 to TRBJ2-1, with TRBD2 matching over 14 bases. Germline trimming cut 6 bases from V and 5 bases from J; bases unmatched to any gene: 3. The CDR3 has 15 amino acids. Germline V gene sequence: CDR1 SEHNR, CDR2 FQNEAQ (reference sequence). The CDR3 DNA sequence: TGTGCCAGCAGGCCGGGACTAGCGGGGGACAATGAGCAGTTCTTC. This gives the protein CASRPGLAGDNEQFF.

The chain is built from TRBV5-1 and TRBJ1-3; a weak D match, TRBD1 (6 bases). CDR3 length: 15 residues. Germline CDR1 and CDR2: SGHRS and YFSETQ. The V end lost 1 base, the J end lost 3 bases, and 11 bases lay between the germline ends. The CDR3 nucleotides are TGCGCCAGCAGCTTGACGGGGGGCCTTGGAAACACCATATATTTT. Translation: CASSLTGGLGNTIYF.

This clone has more than one count but fewer than ten. CDR3 DNA sequence: TGTGCCAGCAAGGGAGGGAACACTGAAGCTTTCTTT. It yields the protein CASKGGNTEAFF. The J gene is TRBJ1-1, the V gene TRBV25-1, with unresolved D. Germline CDR1 is MGHDK and CDR2 is SYGVNS. Trimming stripped 7 bases from V and 1 base from J, with 7 bases between. The CDR3 has 12 residues.

The J gene is TRBJ2-7, the V gene TRBV19; possible D gene TRBD1, 5 bases. The CDR3 sequence is 15 residues long. V was trimmed by 4 bases and J by 3 bases, leaving 16 bases between them. CDR1 and CDR2 from the germline V gene are LNHDA and SQIVND (reference sequence). CDR3 bases: TGTGCCAGTAGTAATGGCAGGGCTGTTAACTACGAGCAGTACTTC. Translated, it gives CASSNGRAVNYEQYF.

The chain uses TRBV15 and TRBJ1-4; no definite D call. Germline values: CDR1 LNHNV, CDR2 YYDKDF (reference sequence). The CDR3 covers 12 residues. Trimming shortened V by 6 bases and J by 7 bases, and 9 bases separated the two germline ends. The CDR3, as DNA: TGTGCCACCAGTCTAGGCGGTGAAAAACTGTTTTTT. Translated: CATSLGGEKLFF.

The chain uses TRBV28 and TRBJ1-2; 9 bases map to TRBD1. The germline V gene encodes CDR1 MDHEN and CDR2 SYDVKM. V lost 7 bases to trimming and J lost 6 bases; unmatched junction nucleotides: 9. The CDR3 length is 14 residues. This CDR3 is CASTLTGGSHGYTF. The CDR3, as DNA: TGTGCCAGCACCCTGACAGGGGGTTCTCATGGCTACACCTTC.

This sequence joins TRBV30 and TRBJ2-2; weak D call: TRBD2 (5 bases). From germline, CDR1 is GTSNPN and CDR2 SVGIG (reference sequence). Trimming removed 8 bases from V and 6 bases from J, with 19 bases in between. The CDR3 extends over 14 amino acids. The CDR3 protein is CALMHRGAAGELFF. CDR3 nucleotides: TGTGCCCTGATGCATCGGGGAGCCGCCGGGGAGCTGTTTTTT.

This clone has more than one count but fewer than ten. The chain couples TRBV9 to TRBJ1-2, with a weak D call TRBD1 (5 bases). This CDR3 is 14 amino acids long. V was trimmed by 1 base and J by 4 bases, leaving 11 bases between them. Germline V CDR1 and CDR2: SGDLS, YYNGEE. The DNA of the CDR3 is TGTGCCAGCAGCGTACAGGGTTCTACCTATGGCTACACCTTC. Translated: CASSVQGSTYGYTF.

Here the CDR3 reads CASRPLQLDYGYTF. In DNA, the CDR3 is TGTGCCAGTAGACCCCTTCAGCTAGACTATGGCTACACCTTC. V and J are TRBV19 and TRBJ1-2; D is ambiguous. V lost 6 bases, J lost 3 bases, and 14 bases lay in between. The V gene's germline CDR1 is LNHDA and CDR2 SQIVND (reference sequence). The CDR3 has 14 amino acids.

The chain joins TRBV18 to TRBJ1-2, with 8 bases lining up with TRBD1. Trimming removed 5 bases from V and 1 base from J; junction bases left unmatched: 3. Germline CDR1 reads KGHSH; CDR2 reads LQKENI. This CDR3 has 14 amino acids. The CDR3 DNA follows: TGTGCCAGCTCATCACAGGGGGTTAACTATGGCTACACCTTC. It specifies CASSSQGVNYGYTF.

This chain uses TRBV5-6 with TRBJ1-1, with unresolved D. The germline V and J ends were trimmed by 0 bases and 2 bases, with 11 bases remaining between them. The CDR3 spans 15 residues. CDR1 is SGHDT and CDR2 is YYEEEE in the germline V gene. The CDR3 bases are TGTGCCAGCAGCTTGGAGACCGGGGTAAACACTGAAGCTTTCTTT. Translating gives CASSLETGVNTEAFF.